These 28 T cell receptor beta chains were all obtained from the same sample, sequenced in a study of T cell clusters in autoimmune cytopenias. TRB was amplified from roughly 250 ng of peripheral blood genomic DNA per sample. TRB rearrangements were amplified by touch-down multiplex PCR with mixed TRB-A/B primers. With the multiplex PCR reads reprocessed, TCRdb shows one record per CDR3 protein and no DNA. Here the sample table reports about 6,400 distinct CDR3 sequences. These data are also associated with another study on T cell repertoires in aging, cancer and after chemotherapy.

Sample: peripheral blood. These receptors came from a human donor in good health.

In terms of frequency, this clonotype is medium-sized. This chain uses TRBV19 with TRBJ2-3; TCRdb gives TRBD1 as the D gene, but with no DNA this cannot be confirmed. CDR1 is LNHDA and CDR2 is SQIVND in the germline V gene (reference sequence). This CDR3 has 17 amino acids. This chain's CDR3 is CASSMYLTGSGTDTQYF.

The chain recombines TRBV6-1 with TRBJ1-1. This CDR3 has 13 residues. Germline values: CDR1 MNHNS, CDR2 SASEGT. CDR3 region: CASPSPTDTEAFF.

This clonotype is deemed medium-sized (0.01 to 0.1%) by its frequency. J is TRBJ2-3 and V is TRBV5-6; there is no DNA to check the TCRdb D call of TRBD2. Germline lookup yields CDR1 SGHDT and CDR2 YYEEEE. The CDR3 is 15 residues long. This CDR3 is CASSRRLAGTDTQYF.

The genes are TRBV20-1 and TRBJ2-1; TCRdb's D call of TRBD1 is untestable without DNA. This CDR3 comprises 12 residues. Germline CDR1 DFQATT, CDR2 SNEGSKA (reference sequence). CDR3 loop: CSVTRGVNEQFF.

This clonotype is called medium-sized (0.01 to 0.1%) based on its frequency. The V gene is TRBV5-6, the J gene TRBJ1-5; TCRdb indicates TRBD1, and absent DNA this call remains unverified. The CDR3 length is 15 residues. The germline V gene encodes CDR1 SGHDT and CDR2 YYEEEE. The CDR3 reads CASSYGTVSGQPQHF.

The CDR3 here is CASSQFDSNYGYTF. V gene TRBV4-3 combines with J gene TRBJ1-2. The length of the CDR3 is 14 residues. In germline, CDR1 is LGHNA, CDR2 YSLEER.

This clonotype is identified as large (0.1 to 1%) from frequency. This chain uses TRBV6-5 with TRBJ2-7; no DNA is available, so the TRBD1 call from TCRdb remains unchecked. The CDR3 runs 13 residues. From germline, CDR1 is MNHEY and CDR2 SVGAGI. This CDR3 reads CASRTGPSYEQYF.

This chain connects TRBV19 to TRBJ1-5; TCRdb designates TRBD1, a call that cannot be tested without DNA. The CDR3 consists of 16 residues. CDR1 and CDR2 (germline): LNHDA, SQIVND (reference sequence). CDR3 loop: CASSIDSGTGVQPQHF.

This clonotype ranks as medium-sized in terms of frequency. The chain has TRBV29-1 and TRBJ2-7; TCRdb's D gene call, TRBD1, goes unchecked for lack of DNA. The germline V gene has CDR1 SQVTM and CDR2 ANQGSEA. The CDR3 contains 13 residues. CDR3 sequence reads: CSFSKGGQNEQYF.

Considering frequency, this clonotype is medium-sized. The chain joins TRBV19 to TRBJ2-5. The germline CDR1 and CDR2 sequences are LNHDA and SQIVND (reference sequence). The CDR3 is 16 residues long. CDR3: CASSILTSAEQETQYF. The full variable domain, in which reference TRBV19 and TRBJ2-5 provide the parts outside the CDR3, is DGGITQSPKYLFRKEGQNVTLSCEQNLNHDAMYWYRQDPGQGLRLIYYSQIVNDFQKGDIAEGYSVSREKKESFPLTVTSAQKNPTAFYLCASSILTSAEQETQYFGPGTRLLVL.

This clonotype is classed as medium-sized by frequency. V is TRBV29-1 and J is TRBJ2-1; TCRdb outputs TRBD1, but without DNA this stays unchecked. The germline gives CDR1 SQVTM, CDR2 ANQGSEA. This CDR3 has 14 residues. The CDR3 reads CSVEGMQTTRGQFF.

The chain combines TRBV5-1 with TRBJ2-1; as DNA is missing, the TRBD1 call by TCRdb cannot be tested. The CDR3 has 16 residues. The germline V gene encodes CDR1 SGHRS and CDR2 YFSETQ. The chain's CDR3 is CASSLLLRAIGNEQFF. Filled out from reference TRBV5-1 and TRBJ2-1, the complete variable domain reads KAGVTQTPRYLIKTRGQQVTLSCSPISGHRSVSWYQQTPGQGLQFLFEYFSETQRNKGNFPGRFSGRQFSNSRSEMNVSTLELGDSALYLCASSLLLRAIGNEQFFGPGTRLTVL.

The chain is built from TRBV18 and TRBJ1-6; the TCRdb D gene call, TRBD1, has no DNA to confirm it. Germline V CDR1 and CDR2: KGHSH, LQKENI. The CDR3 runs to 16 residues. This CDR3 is CASSPGGSSYNSPLHF.

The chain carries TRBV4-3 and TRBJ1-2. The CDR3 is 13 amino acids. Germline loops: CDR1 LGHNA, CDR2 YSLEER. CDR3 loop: CASSQAVVGGYTF.

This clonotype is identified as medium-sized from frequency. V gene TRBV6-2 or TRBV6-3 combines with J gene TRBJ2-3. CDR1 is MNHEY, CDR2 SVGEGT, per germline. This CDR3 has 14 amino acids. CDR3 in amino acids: CASRRLMDTDTQYF.

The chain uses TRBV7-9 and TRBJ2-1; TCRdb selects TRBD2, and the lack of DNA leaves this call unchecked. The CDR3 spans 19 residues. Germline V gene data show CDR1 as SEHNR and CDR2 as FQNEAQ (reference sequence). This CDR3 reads CASSPQMKAGQVPGGEQFF.

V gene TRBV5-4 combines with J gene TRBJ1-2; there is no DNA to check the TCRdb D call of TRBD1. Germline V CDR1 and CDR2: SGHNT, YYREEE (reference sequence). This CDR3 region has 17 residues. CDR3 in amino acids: CASSFLGERKGAAGYTF.

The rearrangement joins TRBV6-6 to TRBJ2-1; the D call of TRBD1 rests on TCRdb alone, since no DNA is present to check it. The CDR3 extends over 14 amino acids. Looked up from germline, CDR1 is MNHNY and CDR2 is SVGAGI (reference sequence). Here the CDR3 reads CASSSQGVYNEQFF.

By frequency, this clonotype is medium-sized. CDR3 loop: CAWRGKGYEQYF. This sequence joins TRBV30 and TRBJ2-7; checking the TCRdb D call of TRBD1 is not possible without DNA. Germline CDR1 and CDR2: GTSNPN and SVGIG (reference sequence). This CDR3 is 12 amino acids long.

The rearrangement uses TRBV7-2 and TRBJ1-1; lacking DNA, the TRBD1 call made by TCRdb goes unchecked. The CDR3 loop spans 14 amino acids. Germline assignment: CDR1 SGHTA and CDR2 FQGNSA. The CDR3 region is CASSSGTLNTEAFF.

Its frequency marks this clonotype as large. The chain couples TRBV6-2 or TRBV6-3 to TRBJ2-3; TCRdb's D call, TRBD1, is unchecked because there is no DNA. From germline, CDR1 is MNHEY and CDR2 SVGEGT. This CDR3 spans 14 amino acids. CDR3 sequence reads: CASSYGGSTDTQYF.

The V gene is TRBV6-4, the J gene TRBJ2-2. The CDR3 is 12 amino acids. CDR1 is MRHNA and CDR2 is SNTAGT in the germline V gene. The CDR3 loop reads CASRRFTGELFF.

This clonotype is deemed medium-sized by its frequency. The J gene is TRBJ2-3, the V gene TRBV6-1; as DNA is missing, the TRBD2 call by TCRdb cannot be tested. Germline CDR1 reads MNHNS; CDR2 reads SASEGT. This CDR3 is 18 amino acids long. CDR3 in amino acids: CASSEWDHEFGRPGTQYF.

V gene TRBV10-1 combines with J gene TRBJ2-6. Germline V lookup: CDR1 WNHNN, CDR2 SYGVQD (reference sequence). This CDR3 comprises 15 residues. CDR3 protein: CASSGTDSGANVLTF.

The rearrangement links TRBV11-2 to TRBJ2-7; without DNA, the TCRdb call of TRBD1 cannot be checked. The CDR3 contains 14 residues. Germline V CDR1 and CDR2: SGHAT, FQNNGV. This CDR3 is CASSGQVSSYEQYF. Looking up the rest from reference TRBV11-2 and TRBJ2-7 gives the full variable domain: EAGVAQSPRYKIIEKRQSVAFWCNPISGHATLYWYQQILGQGPKLLIQFQNNGVVDDSQLPKDRFSAERLKGVDSTLKIQPAKLEDSAVYLCASSGQVSSYEQYFGPGTRLTVT.

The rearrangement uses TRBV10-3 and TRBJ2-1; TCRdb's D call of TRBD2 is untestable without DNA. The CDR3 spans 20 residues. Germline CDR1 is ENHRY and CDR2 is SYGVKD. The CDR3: CAISESSPIRLAGGSNEQFF.

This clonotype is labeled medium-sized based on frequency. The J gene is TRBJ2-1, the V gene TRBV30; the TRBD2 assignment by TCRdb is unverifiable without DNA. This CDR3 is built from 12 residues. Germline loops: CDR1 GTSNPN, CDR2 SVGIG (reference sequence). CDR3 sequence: CAWRQEGGMQFF.

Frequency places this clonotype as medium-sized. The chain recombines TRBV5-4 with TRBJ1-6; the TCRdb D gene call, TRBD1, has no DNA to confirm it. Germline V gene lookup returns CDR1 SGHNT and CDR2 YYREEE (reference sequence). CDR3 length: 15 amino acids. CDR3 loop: CASSLGGPGISPLHF.